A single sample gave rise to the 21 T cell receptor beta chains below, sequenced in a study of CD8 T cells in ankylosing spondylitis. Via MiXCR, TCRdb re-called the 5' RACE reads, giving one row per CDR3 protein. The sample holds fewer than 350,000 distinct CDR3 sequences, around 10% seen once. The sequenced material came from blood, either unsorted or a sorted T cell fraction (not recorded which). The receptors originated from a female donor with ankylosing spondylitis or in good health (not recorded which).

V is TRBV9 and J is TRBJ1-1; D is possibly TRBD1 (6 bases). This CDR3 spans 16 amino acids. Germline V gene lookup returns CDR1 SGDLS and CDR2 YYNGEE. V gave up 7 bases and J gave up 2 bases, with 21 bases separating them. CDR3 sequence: CASAPGTSRGNTEAFF. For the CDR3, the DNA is TGTGCCAGCGCCCCCGGGACAAGCCGGGGTAACACTGAAGCTTTCTTT. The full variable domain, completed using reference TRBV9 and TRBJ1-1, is DSGVTQTPKHLITATGQRVTLRCSPRSGDLSVYWYQQSLDQGLQFLIQYYNGEERAKGNILERFSAQQFPDLHSELNLSSLELGDSALYFCASAPGTSRGNTEAFFGQGTRLTVV.

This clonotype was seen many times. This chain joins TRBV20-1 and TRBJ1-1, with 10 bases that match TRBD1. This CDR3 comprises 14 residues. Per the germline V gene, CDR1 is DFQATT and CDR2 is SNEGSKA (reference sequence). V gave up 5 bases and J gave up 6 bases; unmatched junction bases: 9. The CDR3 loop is CSASGTGVNSEAFF. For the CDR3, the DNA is TGCAGTGCTTCCGGGACAGGGGTAAATTCTGAAGCTTTCTTT.

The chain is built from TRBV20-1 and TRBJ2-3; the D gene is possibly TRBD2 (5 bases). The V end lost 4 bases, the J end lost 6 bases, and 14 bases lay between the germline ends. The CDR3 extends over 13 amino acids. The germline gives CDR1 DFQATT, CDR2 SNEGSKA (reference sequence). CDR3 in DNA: TGCAGTGCTACTCGGGAAATGGCGGATACGCAGTATTTT. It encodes CSATREMADTQYF.

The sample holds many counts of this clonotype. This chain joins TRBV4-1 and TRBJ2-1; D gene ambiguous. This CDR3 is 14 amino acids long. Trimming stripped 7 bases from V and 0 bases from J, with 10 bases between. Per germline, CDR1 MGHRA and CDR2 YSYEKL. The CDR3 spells CASKVANSYNEQFF. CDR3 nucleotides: TGCGCCAGCAAGGTGGCCAACTCCTACAATGAGCAGTTCTTC.

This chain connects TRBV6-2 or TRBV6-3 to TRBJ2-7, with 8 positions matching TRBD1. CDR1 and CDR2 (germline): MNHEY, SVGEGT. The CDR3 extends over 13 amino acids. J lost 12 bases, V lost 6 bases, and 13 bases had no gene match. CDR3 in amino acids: CASRTTPDRVTYF. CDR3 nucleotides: TGTGCCAGCAGAACAACCCCGGACAGGGTCACGTACTTC.

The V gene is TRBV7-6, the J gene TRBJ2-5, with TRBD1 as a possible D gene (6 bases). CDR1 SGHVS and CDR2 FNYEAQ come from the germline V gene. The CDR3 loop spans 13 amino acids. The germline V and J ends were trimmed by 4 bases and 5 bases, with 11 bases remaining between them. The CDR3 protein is CASSSTGLETQYF. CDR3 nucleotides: TGTGCCAGCAGCTCAACAGGGCTGGAGACCCAGTACTTC.

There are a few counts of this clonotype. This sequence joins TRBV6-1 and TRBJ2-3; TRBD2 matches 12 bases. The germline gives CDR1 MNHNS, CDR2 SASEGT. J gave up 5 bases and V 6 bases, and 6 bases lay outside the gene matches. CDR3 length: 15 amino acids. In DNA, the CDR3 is TGTGCCAGCAGCCCACTAGCGGGGGGTCGAGATACGCAGTATTTT. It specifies CASSPLAGGRDTQYF.

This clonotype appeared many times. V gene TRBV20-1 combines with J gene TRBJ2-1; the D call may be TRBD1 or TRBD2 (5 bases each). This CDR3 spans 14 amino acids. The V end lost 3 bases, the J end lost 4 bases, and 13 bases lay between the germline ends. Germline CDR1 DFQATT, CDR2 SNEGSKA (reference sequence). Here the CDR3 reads CSARASGPYNEQFF. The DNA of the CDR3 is TGCAGTGCTAGGGCATCGGGGCCTTACAATGAGCAGTTCTTC.

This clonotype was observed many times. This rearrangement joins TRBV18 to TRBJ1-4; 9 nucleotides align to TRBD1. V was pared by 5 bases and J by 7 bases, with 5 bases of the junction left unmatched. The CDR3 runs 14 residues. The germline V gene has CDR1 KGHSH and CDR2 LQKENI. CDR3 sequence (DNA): TGTGCCAGCTCAACCGGGACAGGGTTTGAAAAACTGTTTTTT. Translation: CASSTGTGFEKLFF.

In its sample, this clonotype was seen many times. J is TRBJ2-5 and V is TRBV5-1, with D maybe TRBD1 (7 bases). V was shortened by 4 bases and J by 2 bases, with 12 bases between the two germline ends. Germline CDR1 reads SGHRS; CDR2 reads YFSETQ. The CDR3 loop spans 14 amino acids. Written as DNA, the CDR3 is TGCGCCAGCAGCCGCGGGACAGCACAAGAGACCCAGTACTTC. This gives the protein CASSRGTAQETQYF.

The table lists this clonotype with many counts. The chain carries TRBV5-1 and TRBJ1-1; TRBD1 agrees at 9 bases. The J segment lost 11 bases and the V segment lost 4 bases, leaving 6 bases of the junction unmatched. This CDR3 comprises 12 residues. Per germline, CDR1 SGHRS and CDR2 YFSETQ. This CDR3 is CASSPDRGEAFF. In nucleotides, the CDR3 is TGCGCCAGCAGCCCGGACAGGGGAGAGGCTTTCTTT.

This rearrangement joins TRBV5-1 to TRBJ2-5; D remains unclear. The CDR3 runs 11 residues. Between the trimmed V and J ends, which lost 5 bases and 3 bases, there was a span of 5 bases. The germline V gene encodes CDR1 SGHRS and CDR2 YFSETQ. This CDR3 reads CASSNEETQYF. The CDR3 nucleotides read TGCGCCAGCAGTAACGAAGAGACCCAGTACTTC. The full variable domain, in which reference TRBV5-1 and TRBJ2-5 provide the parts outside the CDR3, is KAGVTQTPRYLIKTRGQQVTLSCSPISGHRSVSWYQQTPGQGLQFLFEYFSETQRNKGNFPGRFSGRQFSNSRSEMNVSTLELGDSALYLCASSNEETQYFGPGTRLLVL.

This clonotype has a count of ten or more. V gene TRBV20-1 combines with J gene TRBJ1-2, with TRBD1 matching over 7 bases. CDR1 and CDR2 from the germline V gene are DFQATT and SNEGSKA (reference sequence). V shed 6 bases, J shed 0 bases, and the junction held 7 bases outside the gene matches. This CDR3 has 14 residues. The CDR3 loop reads CSAPRQGANYGYTF. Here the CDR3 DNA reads TGCAGTGCACCTCGACAGGGCGCTAACTATGGCTACACCTTC.

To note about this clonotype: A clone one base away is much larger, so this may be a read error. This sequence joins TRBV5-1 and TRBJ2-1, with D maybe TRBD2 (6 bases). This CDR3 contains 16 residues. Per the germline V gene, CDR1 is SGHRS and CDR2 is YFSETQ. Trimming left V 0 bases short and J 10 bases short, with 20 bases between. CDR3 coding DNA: TGCGCCAGCAGCTTGGCCGGGGGTATCATGGCCAAGGAGCAGTTCTTC. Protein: CASSLAGGIMAKEQFF.

CDR3 DNA sequence: TGCGCCAGCAGCGTGGAGTTTAGCGGGGGGCTCACAGATACGCAGTATTTT. Its protein is CASSVEFSGGLTDTQYF. The chain couples TRBV5-1 to TRBJ2-3; 10 bases fit TRBD2. The junction had 10 bases not matched to a gene; V was cut back by 4 bases and J by 2 bases. Germline CDR1 reads SGHRS; CDR2 reads YFSETQ. The CDR3 length is 17 residues.

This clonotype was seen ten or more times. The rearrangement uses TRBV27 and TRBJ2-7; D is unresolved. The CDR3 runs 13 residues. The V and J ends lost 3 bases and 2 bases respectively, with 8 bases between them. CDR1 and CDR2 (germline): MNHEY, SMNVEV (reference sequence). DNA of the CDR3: TGTGCCAGCAGTTTTGCGGTGACCTACGAGCAGTACTTC. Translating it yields CASSFAVTYEQYF.

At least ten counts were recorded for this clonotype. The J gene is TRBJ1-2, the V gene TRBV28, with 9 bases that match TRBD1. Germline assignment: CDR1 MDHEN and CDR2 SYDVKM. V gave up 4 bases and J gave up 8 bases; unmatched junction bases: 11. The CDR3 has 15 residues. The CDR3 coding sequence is TGTGCCAGCAGTTCCTCCGGGACAGGGCGTGGGGGCTACACCTTC. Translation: CASSSSGTGRGGYTF.

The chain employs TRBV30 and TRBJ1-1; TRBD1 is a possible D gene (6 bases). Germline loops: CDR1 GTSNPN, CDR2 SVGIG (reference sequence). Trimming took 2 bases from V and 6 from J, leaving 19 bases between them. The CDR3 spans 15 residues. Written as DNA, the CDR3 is TGTGCCTGGAGTCGTTTCGGACAGAACCCTCCTGAAGCTTTCTTT. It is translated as CAWSRFGQNPPEAFF.

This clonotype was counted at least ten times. Written as DNA, the CDR3 is TGTGCCAGCAGCCCCCAAGGTGGGATAGATTACGAGCAGTACTTC. Protein sequence: CASSPQGGIDYEQYF. This chain connects TRBV7-9 to TRBJ2-7; D remains ambiguous. V dropped 5 bases and J dropped 4 bases, with 18 bases sitting between them. In germline, CDR1 is SEHNR, CDR2 FQNEAQ (reference sequence). The CDR3 spans 15 residues.

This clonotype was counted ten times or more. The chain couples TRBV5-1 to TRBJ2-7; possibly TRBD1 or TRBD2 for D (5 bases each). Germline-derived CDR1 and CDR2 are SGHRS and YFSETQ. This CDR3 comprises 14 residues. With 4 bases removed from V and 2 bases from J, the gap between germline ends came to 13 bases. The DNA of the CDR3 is TGCGCCAGCAGCCCGGGGCTCCATCCCTACGAGCAGTACTTC. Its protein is CASSPGLHPYEQYF.

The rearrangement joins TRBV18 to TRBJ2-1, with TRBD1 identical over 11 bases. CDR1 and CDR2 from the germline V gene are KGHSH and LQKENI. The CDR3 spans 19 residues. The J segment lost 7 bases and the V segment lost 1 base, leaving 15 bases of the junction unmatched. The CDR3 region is CASSPRRSMGTGGWNEQFF. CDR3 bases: TGTGCCAGCTCACCACGAAGGAGCATGGGGACAGGGGGTTGGAATGAGCAGTTCTTC.